The next 23 T cell receptor beta chains were all read from a single sample in a study of regulatory T cells in long-lasting Graves disease. For TCR beta, libraries came from iRepertoire HTBI primers and Arm-PCR of CDR3 regions. TCRdb independently ran MiXCR on the multiplex PCR reads; one entry per CDR3 protein. The sample includes 450,000 to 650,000 distinct CDR3 sequences, around 16% seen only once; the top ten take 20% to 25%. Time point meaning: newly diagnosed GD, antithyroid drugs for less than 3 months. The TCR library was prepared using RNA isolated from PBMCs. Separately, the same data were catalogued under a study of T cells in Graves' hyperthyroidism and ophthalmopathy.

Source: peripheral blood mononuclear cells (PBMCs), taken at new diagnosis, from a patient treated with antithyroid drugs. These receptors originate from a woman aged 35-60 years with Graves disease.

This clonotype was seen more than once but under ten times. The chain employs TRBV20-1 and TRBJ1-1; D unresolved. The CDR3 length is 11 residues. The germline V gene encodes CDR1 DFQATT and CDR2 SNEGSKA (reference sequence). Trimming removed 2 bases from V and 5 bases from J, with 6 bases in between. The CDR3 region is CSARLRTEAFF. The DNA for the CDR3 is TGCAGTGCTAGACTCCGAACTGAAGCTTTCTTT.

This clonotype was seen only a few times. In DNA, the CDR3 is TGTGCCAGCAGTTACTCTCAGCCCCAGCATTTT. It is translated as CASSYSQPQHF. The chain uses TRBV6-5 and TRBJ1-5, with D unresolved. This CDR3 has 11 amino acids. Germline CDR1 is MNHEY and CDR2 is SVGAGI. Trimming removed 0 bases from V and 6 bases from J, with 0 bases in between.

The rearrangement links TRBV5-5 to TRBJ2-1; the D gene is possibly TRBD2 (6 bases). Germline V gives CDR1 SGHKS, CDR2 YYEKEE (reference sequence). The V end was cut by 7 bases, the J end by 6 bases, with 17 bases between. The length of the CDR3 is 14 residues. The DNA of the CDR3 is TGTGCCAGCTCCCGGGACTTCAGCGGCAATGAGCAGTTCTTC. Amino acids: CASSRDFSGNEQFF.

This clonotype was detected ten times or more. V and J are TRBV2 and TRBJ1-5; D may be TRBD1 (6 bases). The germline V gene encodes CDR1 SNHLY and CDR2 FYNNEI. The CDR3 is 16 residues long. V shed 3 bases and J shed 1 base, with 13 bases lying between them. CDR3 residues: CASSEIQGGSNQPQHF. The CDR3 DNA sequence: TGTGCCAGCAGTGAGATACAGGGTGGAAGCAATCAGCCCCAGCATTTT.

The gene calls are TRBV5-6 and TRBJ1-2; a possible D gene is TRBD1 (5 bases). The germline CDR1 and CDR2 sequences are SGHDT and YYEEEE. The CDR3 is 11 residues long. The germline V and J ends were trimmed by 6 bases and 8 bases, with 11 bases remaining between them. The CDR3 DNA reads as TGTGCCAGCACGGGGAGGGACGGCTACACCTTC. As protein: CASTGRDGYTF.

This clonotype occurred many times. The V and J genes are TRBV15 and TRBJ1-1, with 7 bases matching TRBD1. After removal of 8 bases from V and 6 bases from J, the junction contained 12 bases not matched to a gene. In germline, CDR1 is LNHNV, CDR2 YYDKDF (reference sequence). The CDR3 length is 14 residues. The chain's CDR3 is CATGPRGWFAEAFF. Here the CDR3 DNA reads TGTGCCACCGGCCCCAGGGGGTGGTTCGCTGAAGCTTTCTTT.

The sample holds many counts of this clonotype. This chain connects TRBV3-1 to TRBJ2-7, with D possibly matching TRBD1 (5 bases). V lost 5 bases to trimming and J lost 3 bases, with 14 bases between them. This CDR3 spans 14 amino acids. Germline V gene sequence: CDR1 LGHDT, CDR2 YNNKEL (reference sequence). DNA for the CDR3: TGTGCCAGCAGCTTAGGGGTTGGGGACTACGAGCAGTACTTC. Its protein is CASSLGVGDYEQYF.

This clonotype was observed many times. The V gene is TRBV20-1, the J gene TRBJ1-5; D ambiguous. CDR1 DFQATT and CDR2 SNEGSKA come from the germline V gene (reference sequence). V gave up 6 bases and J gave up 3 bases, with 15 bases separating them. The CDR3 totals 14 residues. CDR3 sequence (DNA): TGCAGTGCCATAGAGCGGACGGCCAATCAGCCCCAGCATTTT. Amino acid sequence: CSAIERTANQPQHF.

This clonotype was counted at least ten times. The J gene is TRBJ2-5, the V gene TRBV10-3, with D possibly TRBD1 on 6 matching bases. Trimming shortened V by 10 bases and J by 3 bases, and 12 bases separated the two germline ends. In germline, CDR1 is ENHRY, CDR2 SYGVKD. This CDR3 region has 12 residues. The CDR3 reads CASGWTEETQYF. CDR3 bases: TGTGCCAGTGGATGGACAGAAGAGACCCAGTACTTC.

This clonotype was found many times. The chain is built from TRBV3-1 and TRBJ2-5; 12 bases map to TRBD2. Germline CDR1 LGHDT, CDR2 YNNKEL (reference sequence). This CDR3 comprises 15 residues. The V and J ends lost 4 bases and 4 bases, in that order; junction bases with no gene match: 4. The CDR3 DNA is TGTGCCAGCAGCCCTGGACTAGCGGGGACAGAGACCCAGTACTTC. Its protein product is CASSPGLAGTETQYF.

This clonotype has a handful of counts. V usage is TRBV6-1 and J usage is TRBJ1-6, with 9 bases aligning to TRBD1. The V gene end was trimmed by 7 bases and the J gene end by 8 bases; junction bases not matched to a gene: 9. From germline, CDR1 is MNHNS and CDR2 SASEGT. The CDR3 contains 15 residues. Here the CDR3 reads CASTPTGGPDSPLHF. The CDR3 bases are TGTGCCAGCACCCCGACAGGGGGTCCGGATTCACCCCTCCACTTT.

The rearrangement uses TRBV7-9 and TRBJ2-2; D might be TRBD2 (7 bases). Germline V lookup: CDR1 SEHNR, CDR2 FQNEAQ (reference sequence). The CDR3 is 15 amino acids. V was clipped by 1 base and J by 9 bases, with 15 bases between them. CDR3 sequence reads: CASSLDGGGDRELFF. The CDR3 nucleotides are TGTGCCAGCAGCTTAGATGGCGGGGGCGACCGGGAGCTGTTTTTT.

Of note for this clonotype: A much larger clonotype is one base distant, so this may be a read error. The chain couples TRBV27 to TRBJ2-7; D tentatively reads TRBD1 or TRBD2 (6 bases each). Per the germline V gene, CDR1 is MNHEY and CDR2 is SMNVEV (reference sequence). V was pared by 9 bases and J by 2 bases, with 29 bases between. The length of the CDR3 is 18 residues. CDR3 residues: CARSRGEWGADPTYEQYF. DNA for the CDR3: TGTGCCAGATCCAGGGGAGAATGGGGGGCGGACCCTACCTACGAGCAGTACTTC.

This clonotype was recorded at least ten times. The chain combines TRBV28 with TRBJ2-5; D is unclear. Trimming took 3 bases from V and 4 from J, leaving 9 bases between them. Germline loops: CDR1 MDHEN, CDR2 SYDVKM. The CDR3 has 13 residues. The CDR3 sequence is CASSFVSTETQYF. CDR3 in DNA: TGTGCCAGCAGTTTCGTCAGTACAGAGACCCAGTACTTC.

This clonotype was recorded a few times. V is TRBV29-1 and J is TRBJ1-4, with D unclear. Trimming took 5 bases from V and 10 from J, leaving 20 bases between them. Germline-derived CDR1 and CDR2 are SQVTM and ANQGSEA. This CDR3 has 14 residues. CDR3: CSVYTGERGGKLFF. The DNA for the CDR3 is TGCAGCGTTTATACCGGGGAACGCGGCGGAAAACTGTTTTTT.

Worth noting for this clonotype: A clone one base away is much larger, so this may be a read error. V gene TRBV6-9 combines with J gene TRBJ2-7; D gene uncertain. Germline CDR1 reads MNHGY; CDR2 reads SVAAGI. CDR3 length equals 14 residues. V was cut by 3 bases and J by 6 bases, with 15 bases left in between. The CDR3, as DNA: TGTGCCAGCAGTTACGGCGGACCGCCGGCCGAGCAGTACTTC. It encodes CASSYGGPPAEQYF.

This clonotype was counted ten times or more. The final CDR3 position lacks the conserved phenylalanine or tryptophan, pointing to a likely read error. The DNA is omitted, as the CDR3 cannot be located on it reliably, and the CDR3 follows TCRdb's listing. V is TRBV20-1 and J is TRBJ1-2; TRBD1, as called in the table, went unchecked against the DNA. Both ends counted, the CDR3 spans 12 residues. The germline CDR1 and CDR2 sequences are DFQATT and SNEGSKA (reference sequence). The chain's CDR3 is CSARDRQGATFV.

A remark on this clonotype: The CDR3 end shows no conserved phenylalanine or tryptophan, and so a read error is likely. The chain is built from TRBV5-8 and TRBJ1-4, with D tentatively TRBD1 (5 bases). V was trimmed by 3 bases and J by 7 bases, leaving 16 bases between them. Germline V lookup: CDR1 SGHTS, CDR2 YDEGEE. The CDR3 extends over 15 amino acids. Written as DNA, the CDR3 is TGTGCCAGCAGCTGGAGCCTCACCGGGACTGAAAAACTGTTTCTT. This codes for CASSWSLTGTEKLFL.

V is TRBV27 and J is TRBJ2-2; unclear D gene. This CDR3 has 17 amino acids. V lost 3 bases and J 4 bases, leaving 18 bases between the germline ends. Germline-derived CDR1 and CDR2 are MNHEY and SMNVEV (reference sequence). The CDR3 sequence: CASSLAFGRAPTGELFF. The CDR3, as DNA: TGTGCCAGCAGTTTGGCATTTGGCCGGGCCCCCACCGGGGAGCTGTTTTTT.

Details on this clonotype: A read error is possible here, since a much larger clone lies one base away. V gene TRBV13 combines with J gene TRBJ2-7, with D perhaps TRBD1 or TRBD2 (5 bases each). Germline V gene lookup returns CDR1 PRHDT and CDR2 FYEKMQ (reference sequence). There are 15 residues in the CDR3. Trimming cost V 8 bases and J 2 bases, with 19 bases left between them. In nucleotides, the CDR3 is TGTGCCAGCCTAGTTGCCAGGGACGGGACCTACGAGCAGTACTTC. Protein sequence: CASLVARDGTYEQYF. The complete variable domain, with remaining parts taken from reference TRBV13 and TRBJ2-7, reads AAGVIQSPRHLIKEKRETATLKCYPIPRHDTVYWYQQGPGQDPQFLISFYEKMQSDKGSIPDRFSAQQFSDYHSELNMSSLELGDSALYFCASLVARDGTYEQYFGPGTRLTVT.

Ten or more counts support this clonotype. V and J are TRBV28 and TRBJ2-5; D is undetermined. Trimming left V 5 bases short and J 2 bases short, with 24 bases between. CDR3 length: 18 amino acids. Germline assignment: CDR1 MDHEN and CDR2 SYDVKM. The CDR3 loop reads CASSPHFGSRSTQETQYF. For the CDR3, the DNA is TGTGCCAGCAGTCCACATTTCGGCAGCAGGAGCACTCAAGAGACCCAGTACTTC.

In its sample, this clonotype was seen many times. The chain uses TRBV12-5 and TRBJ1-1; a weak D match, TRBD1 (5 bases). Germline V gene lookup returns CDR1 LGHNT and CDR2 FRNRAP. V gave up 7 bases and J gave up 11 bases, with 14 bases separating them. The CDR3 spans 11 residues. CDR3 in amino acids: CASARTRFAFF. CDR3 coding DNA: TGTGCTAGTGCCCGGACACGTTTTGCTTTCTTT.

The CDR3 region is CASSQGRGGETQYF. The CDR3 nucleotides read TGTGCCAGCAGCCAAGGTCGGGGGGGAGAGACCCAGTACTTC. The V and J genes are TRBV3-1 and TRBJ2-1; TRBD2 agrees at 8 bases. The J call is uncertain, as TRBJ2-5 better fits the DNA end. Germline V gene data show CDR1 as LGHDT and CDR2 as YNNKEL (reference sequence). This CDR3 contains 14 residues.